The 22 T cell receptor beta chains reported below all come from one sample, sequenced in a study of T-cell reconstitution after alpha-beta-depleted transplantation in children. Researchers prepared the TCRbeta library using unique molecular identifiers, the study reports. TCRdb ran MiXCR on the PCR reads and lists one entry per CDR3 protein. The sample includes some 300,000 distinct CDR3 sequences, around 10% of them seen just once. Source: PBMCs, taken before TCRalphabeta/CD19-depleted stem cell transplant. Receptors originate from a boy in the first two years of life with acute myeloid leukemia, due to receive a stem cell transplant.

The sample holds many counts of this clonotype. Here the CDR3 DNA reads TGTGCCAGCAGCCAAGAGAGGAGGCCCGTTTACGAGCAGTACTTC. As protein: CASSQERRPVYEQYF. This sequence joins TRBV4-2 and TRBJ2-7; D is possibly TRBD2 (5 bases). Between the trimmed V and J ends, which lost 0 bases and 4 bases, there was a span of 13 bases. CDR1 and CDR2 from the germline V gene are LGHNA and YNFKEQ. There are 15 residues in the CDR3.

The V and J genes are TRBV7-3 and TRBJ2-5; D is perhaps TRBD2 (5 bases). V was trimmed by 0 bases and J by 4 bases, leaving 18 bases between them. The CDR3 length is 17 residues. Germline values: CDR1 SGHTA, CDR2 FQGTGA. Here the CDR3 reads CASSLTSGSGGRETQYF. The CDR3 DNA reads TGTGCCAGCAGCTTAACCTCCGGGTCAGGAGGAAGAGAGACCCAGTACTTC.

This clonotype was seen ten or more times. The J gene is TRBJ2-2, the V gene TRBV12-3 or TRBV12-4; D uncertain. The CDR3 contains 12 residues. Trimming stripped 6 bases from V and 6 bases from J, with 8 bases between. The CDR3 DNA reads TGTGCCAGCAGGCCTGGGCCCGGGGAGCTGTTTTTT. It yields the protein CASRPGPGELFF.

This clonotype appeared a few times. The chain links TRBV24-1 to TRBJ2-7; D not certain. The CDR3 is 14 amino acids. Per germline, CDR1 KGHDR and CDR2 SFDVKD. With 4 bases removed from V and 6 bases from J, the gap between germline ends came to 15 bases. The CDR3: CATSERDSLSEQYF. The DNA for the CDR3 is TGTGCCACCAGTGAAAGGGATTCTTTGTCCGAGCAGTACTTC.

This clonotype has ten or more counts. This rearrangement joins TRBV27 to TRBJ2-7, with 14 bases matching TRBD2. The CDR3 has 14 residues. V lost 6 bases to trimming and J lost 5 bases; unmatched junction nucleotides: 3. The germline V gene has CDR1 MNHEY and CDR2 SMNVEV (reference sequence). CDR3 sequence reads: CASRTSGGANEQYF. CDR3 bases: TGTGCCAGCAGGACTAGCGGGGGGGCTAACGAGCAGTACTTC.

This clonotype has ten or more counts. The chain employs TRBV15 and TRBJ2-5, with D unresolved. Trimming removed 4 bases from V and 4 bases from J, with 10 bases in between. The CDR3 is 13 amino acids. Germline CDR1 reads LNHNV; CDR2 reads YYDKDF (reference sequence). The CDR3 DNA is TGTGCCACCAGCACGCTAGTAAGAGAGACCCAGTACTTC. Translating gives CATSTLVRETQYF.

This clonotype was recorded many times. The chain is built from TRBV24-1 and TRBJ1-1, with a weak D call TRBD1 (5 bases). V dropped 4 bases and J dropped 7 bases, with 12 bases sitting between them. Germline V gives CDR1 KGHDR, CDR2 SFDVKD. The length of the CDR3 is 13 residues. The CDR3 is CATSDVGEREAFF. Written as DNA, the CDR3 is TGTGCCACCAGTGACGTGGGGGAACGTGAAGCTTTCTTT.

There are many counts of this clonotype. The J gene is TRBJ2-3, the V gene TRBV15; 9 bases agree with TRBD2. V shed 1 base and J 4 bases; nucleotides not matched to a gene: 0. Per the germline V gene, CDR1 is LNHNV and CDR2 is YYDKDF (reference sequence). The CDR3 is 14 residues long. CDR3 nucleotides: TGTGCCACCAGCAGAGGACTAGCGGCAGATACGCAGTATTTT. Translated: CATSRGLAADTQYF.

There are a few counts of this clonotype. The chain couples TRBV7-8 to TRBJ1-2, with a possible D match to TRBD1 (6 bases). This CDR3 contains 14 residues. Germline V gene data show CDR1 as SGHVS and CDR2 as FQNEAQ. Trimming cost V 1 base and J 8 bases, with 14 bases left between them. The chain's CDR3 is CASSLGIGGLGYTF. The DNA of the CDR3 is TGTGCCAGCAGCTTAGGAATCGGGGGGCTGGGCTACACCTTC.

The chain carries TRBV30 and TRBJ1-3; 9 nucleotides line up with TRBD1. Germline V gene lookup returns CDR1 GTSNPN and CDR2 SVGIG (reference sequence). CDR3 size: 18 residues. V gave up 5 bases and J gave up 0 bases; unmatched junction bases: 14. The CDR3 coding sequence is TGTGCCTGGTCCCGGGACAGGGTTCGTCTTAGCTCTGGAAACACCATATATTTT. This translates into CAWSRDRVRLSSGNTIYF.

This clonotype showed up many times. The rearrangement joins TRBV5-1 to TRBJ2-1; TRBD1 might be the D (5 bases). The germline CDR1 and CDR2 sequences are SGHRS and YFSETQ. Trimming took 4 bases from V and 6 from J, leaving 14 bases between them. This CDR3 region has 14 residues. CDR3 DNA: TGCGCCAGCAGCCCACTAAGGGGTGGCAATGAGCAGTTCTTC. The encoded protein is CASSPLRGGNEQFF.

At least ten counts were recorded for this clonotype. The chain couples TRBV7-6 to TRBJ2-3; tentatively, D is TRBD1 (5 bases). The CDR3 is 15 amino acids. In germline, CDR1 is SGHVS, CDR2 FNYEAQ. Trimming removed 2 bases from V and 4 bases from J, with 13 bases in between. The CDR3 loop is CASSLRRWGADTQYF. The CDR3, as DNA: TGTGCCAGCAGCTTAAGGCGCTGGGGCGCAGATACGCAGTATTTT.

The chain has TRBV19 and TRBJ2-5; 8 bases line up with TRBD2. The germline V gene encodes CDR1 LNHDA and CDR2 SQIVND (reference sequence). V dropped 3 bases and J dropped 1; count of bases not matched to a gene: 7. The CDR3 is 16 amino acids. CDR3 sequence (DNA): TGTGCCAGTAGTATGGGCCTCGGGGGGGTCCAAGAGACCCAGTACTTC. It yields the protein CASSMGLGGVQETQYF. Looking up the rest from reference TRBV19 and TRBJ2-5 gives the full variable domain: DGGITQSPKYLFRKEGQNVTLSCEQNLNHDAMYWYRQDPGQGLRLIYYSQIVNDFQKGDIAEGYSVSREKKESFPLTVTSAQKNPTAFYLCASSMGLGGVQETQYFGPGTRLLVL.

This clonotype was counted between two and nine times. The chain couples TRBV27 to TRBJ2-3; 8 bases are shared with TRBD2. The germline CDR1 and CDR2 sequences are MNHEY and SMNVEV (reference sequence). J was trimmed by 11 bases and V by 3 bases; bases with no gene match: 4. This CDR3 is built from 12 residues. The CDR3 sequence is CASSFKREMQYF. Written as DNA, the CDR3 is TGTGCCAGCAGTTTTAAGCGGGAGATGCAGTATTTT.

The chain carries TRBV7-2 and TRBJ2-7; possible D gene TRBD1, 6 bases. V lost 5 bases and J 2 bases, leaving 19 bases between the germline ends. In germline, CDR1 is SGHTA, CDR2 FQGNSA. The CDR3 has 16 amino acids. CDR3 protein: CASSTPRDRFTYEQYF. Here the CDR3 DNA reads TGTGCCAGCAGCACACCCCGAGACAGGTTCACCTACGAGCAGTACTTC. Full variable domain (outside the CDR3, taken from reference TRBV7-2 and TRBJ2-7): GAGVSQSPSNKVTEKGKDVELRCDPISGHTALYWYRQSLGQGLEFLIYFQGNSAPDKSGLPSDRFSAERTGGSVSTLTIQRTQQEDSAVYLCASSTPRDRFTYEQYFGPGTRLTVT.

This chain joins TRBV12-3 or TRBV12-4 and TRBJ2-7; TRBD1 is a possible D gene (5 bases). The CDR3 loop spans 16 amino acids. V was pared by 6 bases and J by 3 bases, with 21 bases between. CDR3 protein: CASSRQGFSLSYEQYF. The CDR3 DNA is TGTGCCAGCAGCCGGCAGGGATTTTCCCTGAGCTACGAGCAGTACTTC.

Ten or more counts support this clonotype. The chain carries TRBV29-1 and TRBJ2-1, with D perhaps TRBD1 (6 bases). The germline gives CDR1 SQVTM, CDR2 ANQGSEA. V was clipped by 8 bases and J by 7 bases, with 18 bases between them. The CDR3 is made up of 13 amino acids. The CDR3 reads CSLQGSLRNEQFF. The CDR3 DNA reads TGCAGCTTACAGGGAAGTTTACGGAATGAGCAGTTCTTC.

This clonotype was seen many times. V is TRBV6-4 and J is TRBJ2-1, with 10 bases lining up with TRBD2. Germline V gene lookup returns CDR1 MRHNA and CDR2 SNTAGT. Trimming cost V 5 bases and J 5 bases; bases outside gene matches: 6. The CDR3 runs to 15 residues. Here the CDR3 DNA reads TGTGCCAGCAGTCAACTAGCGGGGAATAACAATGAGCAGTTCTTC. Its protein product is CASSQLAGNNNEQFF.

This clonotype was recorded many times. This chain links TRBV11-2 with TRBJ2-2, with 14 nucleotides matching TRBD2. There are 15 residues in the CDR3. The germline gives CDR1 SGHAT, CDR2 FQNNGV. V lost 5 bases, J lost 7 bases, and 3 bases stayed unmatched. The CDR3 reads CASSRLAGGLGELFF. CDR3 DNA sequence: TGTGCCAGCAGCAGACTAGCGGGAGGGCTCGGGGAGCTGTTTTTT.

The V call is TRBV29-1, the J call TRBJ2-7; 11 nucleotides line up with TRBD1. From germline, CDR1 is SQVTM and CDR2 ANQGSEA. This CDR3 contains 13 residues. After removal of 4 bases from V and 3 bases from J, the junction contained 2 bases not matched to a gene. The DNA of the CDR3 is TGCAGCGTTGCCGGGACAGGGGGCTACGAGCAGTACTTC. Amino acids: CSVAGTGGYEQYF.

The table lists this clonotype with many counts. This chain joins TRBV12-3 or TRBV12-4 and TRBJ1-3; D is unresolved. This CDR3 has 14 amino acids. V was cut by 6 bases and J by 0 bases, with 9 bases left in between. CDR3 residues: CASREPFSGNTIYF. CDR3 nucleotides: TGTGCCAGCAGAGAGCCTTTCTCTGGAAACACCATATATTTT.

This chain links TRBV6-1 with TRBJ2-5, with TRBD2 matching over 13 bases. Germline V gene sequence: CDR1 MNHNS, CDR2 SASEGT. CDR3 size: 16 residues. The V segment lost 4 bases and the J segment 5 bases; nucleotides outside the gene matches: 7. Written as DNA, the CDR3 is TGTGCCAGCAGTGGGACTAGCGGGGGTCTTAGGGAGACCCAGTACTTC. Translating it yields CASSGTSGGLRETQYF.